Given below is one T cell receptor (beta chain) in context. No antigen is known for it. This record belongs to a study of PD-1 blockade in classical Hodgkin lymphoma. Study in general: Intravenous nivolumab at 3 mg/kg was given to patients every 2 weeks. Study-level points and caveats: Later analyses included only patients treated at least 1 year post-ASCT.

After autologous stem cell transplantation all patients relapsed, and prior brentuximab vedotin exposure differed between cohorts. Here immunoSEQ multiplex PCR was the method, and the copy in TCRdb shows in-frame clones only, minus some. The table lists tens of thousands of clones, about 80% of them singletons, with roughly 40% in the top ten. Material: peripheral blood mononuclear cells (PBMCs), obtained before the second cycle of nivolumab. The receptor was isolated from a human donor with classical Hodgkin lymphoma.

The CDR3 region is CASSPTGGYEQYF. CDR3 sequence (DNA): TGTGCCAGCAGCCCAACGGGGGGCTACGAGCAGTACTTC. The genes are TRBV11-2 and TRBJ2-7, with TRBD2 matching over 7 bases. The CDR3 sequence is 13 residues long. The germline CDR1 and CDR2 sequences are SGHAT and FQNNGV. J gave up 3 bases and V 5 bases, and 4 bases lay outside the gene matches.